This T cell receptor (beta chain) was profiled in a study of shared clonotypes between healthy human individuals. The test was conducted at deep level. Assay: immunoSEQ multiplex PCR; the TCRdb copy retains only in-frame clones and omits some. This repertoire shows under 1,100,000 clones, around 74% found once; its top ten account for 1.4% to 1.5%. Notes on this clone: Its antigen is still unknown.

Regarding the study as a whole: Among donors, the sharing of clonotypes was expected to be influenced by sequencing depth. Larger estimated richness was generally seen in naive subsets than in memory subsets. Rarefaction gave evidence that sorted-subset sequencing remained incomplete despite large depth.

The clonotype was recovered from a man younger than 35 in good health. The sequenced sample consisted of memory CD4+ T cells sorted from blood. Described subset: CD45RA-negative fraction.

DNA of the CDR3: TGTGCCTGGAGTGGCAGGGTTGGTGCGGACACCATATATTTT. It codes for CAWSGRVGADTIYF. This chain joins TRBV30 and TRBJ1-3; tentative D call: TRBD1 (5 bases). Germline V gives CDR1 GTSNPN, CDR2 SVGIG (reference sequence). Trimming pared 1 base from V and 8 bases from J, leaving 15 bases between. The CDR3 is made up of 14 amino acids.